The clone carrying this T cell receptor (beta chain) was found a few times. Relying on iRepertoire HTBI primers and Arm-PCR of CDR3 regions, the team built TCR beta libraries. A single record per CDR3 protein comes from TCRdb applying MiXCR to the multiplex PCR reads. Of some 370,000 distinct CDR3 sequences in the sample, more than 20% were seen once. This sample stems from a study of regulatory T cells in long-lasting Graves disease. V was clipped by 6 bases and J by 2 bases, with 8 bases between them. The germline gives CDR1 DFQATT, CDR2 SNEGSKA (reference sequence). The CDR3 spans 11 residues. The time point was: persistent/refractory GD, antithyroid drugs over 5 years with positive TRAb. Making the TCR library involved RNA that had been extracted from PBMCs.

The chain links TRBV20-1 to TRBJ2-7; D may be TRBD1 (5 bases). Sequences were derived from peripheral blood mononuclear cells (PBMCs), sampled when the disease was refractory, from a patient treated with antithyroid drugs. The clonotype comes from a female donor with Graves disease. The CDR3 coding sequence is TGCAGTGCGGACAAGGCCTACGAGCAGTACTTC. This sequence encodes CSADKAYEQYF.